The 30 T cell receptor beta chains below were found in one sample sequenced in a study of patients and donors after allogeneic stem cell transplantation. TCRdb independently ran MiXCR on the RT-PCR reads; one entry per CDR3 protein. The data hold some 960,000 distinct CDR3 sequences, with 18% observed a single time. The sample consisted of blood, either unsorted or a sorted T cell fraction (not recorded which). The receptors were gathered from a human donor who was either an allogeneic HSCT recipient or a stem cell or donor lymphocyte infusion donor (not recorded which). It is not recorded whose cells these are; they may come from a transplant donor.

This clonotype was picked up a small number of times. The chain couples TRBV27 to TRBJ2-1; TRBD2 matches at 7 bases. The V gene's germline CDR1 is MNHEY and CDR2 SMNVEV (reference sequence). Trimming took 4 bases from V and 6 from J; bases not matched to a gene: 3. The CDR3 has 13 residues. CDR3 residues: CASSWLAGNEQFF. In DNA form, the CDR3 reads TGTGCCAGCAGTTGGTTAGCGGGCAATGAGCAGTTCTTC.

This clonotype has just a few counts. The chain combines TRBV12-3 or TRBV12-4 with TRBJ1-1; no clear D gene. V was pared by 6 bases and J by 4 bases, with 15 bases between. This CDR3 contains 14 residues. The CDR3, as DNA: TGTGCCAGCAGCCGACTGCCCCCCGGCACTGAAGCTTTCTTT. Residues: CASSRLPPGTEAFF.

A word on this clonotype: A much larger clone lies one base from this, so it may be a read error. The chain has TRBV12-3 or TRBV12-4 and TRBJ2-7; 9 nucleotides line up with TRBD2. The CDR3 is made up of 15 amino acids. CDR3 nucleotides: TGTGCCTGCAGTGGGACTAGCACGAGCTCCTACGAGCAGTACTTC. Its protein product is CACSGTSTSSYEQYF.

This clonotype was observed a few times. The junction and the germline gene differ at one end; a read error may be behind it. This chain uses TRBV20-1 with TRBJ2-3; TRBD2 matches at 9 bases. The CDR3 contains 12 residues. Germline CDR1 DFQATT, CDR2 SNEGSKA (reference sequence). Written as DNA, the CDR3 is TGTAGACTAGCGGATAGCACAGATACGCAGTATTTT. Translation: CRLADSTDTQYF.

This chain links TRBV7-6 with TRBJ1-5, with no clear D. This CDR3 has 13 residues. Per the germline V gene, CDR1 is SGHVS and CDR2 is FNYEAQ. V lost 5 bases and J 5 bases, leaving 10 bases between the germline ends. CDR3 loop: CASSRRNHQPQHF. The DNA of the CDR3 is TGTGCCAGCAGCCGACGGAATCATCAGCCCCAGCATTTT.

The CDR3 is CATSRPGVGAAYEQYF. The DNA for the CDR3 is TGTGCCACCAGCAGACCCGGGGTCGGCGCAGCCTACGAGCAGTACTTC. This chain connects TRBV15 to TRBJ2-7; perhaps TRBD2 as D (5 bases). The CDR3 sequence is 16 residues long. Trimming took off 2 bases at V and 2 bases at J, with 16 bases between the two ends. Germline CDR1 LNHNV, CDR2 YYDKDF (reference sequence).

This clonotype was observed a handful of times. The genes are TRBV3-1 and TRBJ2-2; D remains ambiguous. The CDR3 runs 12 residues. Trimming took off 6 bases at V and 7 bases at J, with 9 bases between the two ends. Germline assignment: CDR1 LGHDT and CDR2 YNNKEL (reference sequence). This CDR3 reads CASRPPGGELFF. As DNA, the CDR3 is TGTGCCAGCAGGCCCCCCGGCGGGGAGCTGTTTTTT.

The chain's CDR3 is CAISEEPGTDTQYF. The CDR3 coding sequence is TGTGCCATCAGTGAGGAACCAGGCACAGATACGCAGTATTTT. The V call is TRBV10-3, the J call TRBJ2-3; D is unresolved. Trimming pared 2 bases from V and 1 base from J, leaving 7 bases between. The CDR3 extends over 14 amino acids. Germline V gene lookup returns CDR1 ENHRY and CDR2 SYGVKD.

This clonotype has more than one count but fewer than ten. The chain is built from TRBV5-5 and TRBJ2-1, with D possibly TRBD2 on 5 matching bases. The length of the CDR3 is 16 residues. Germline V lookup: CDR1 SGHKS, CDR2 YYEKEE (reference sequence). The V end lost 0 bases, the J end lost 4 bases, and 14 bases lay between the germline ends. The CDR3 DNA reads TGTGCCAGCAGCTTGGGAGGGATCCCGGGATACAATGAGCAGTTCTTC. Protein: CASSLGGIPGYNEQFF.

The gene calls are TRBV20-1 and TRBJ1-2; TRBD1 matches 11 bases. The CDR3 runs to 14 residues. Germline assignment: CDR1 DFQATT and CDR2 SNEGSKA (reference sequence). Trimming took 4 bases from V and 8 from J; bases not matched to a gene: 9. In DNA, the CDR3 is TGCAGTGCTATTCCGGACAGGGGGCCTTGGGGCTACACCTTC. Protein: CSAIPDRGPWGYTF.

J is TRBJ2-2 and V is TRBV7-9, with 10 nucleotides matching TRBD1. Looked up from germline, CDR1 is SEHNR and CDR2 is FQNEAQ (reference sequence). The CDR3 extends over 16 amino acids. V gave up 5 bases and J gave up 6 bases; unmatched junction bases: 9. The CDR3 DNA is TGTGCCAGCAGCGCCTACCGGGACAGGGGACCCGGGGAGCTGTTTTTT. It yields the protein CASSAYRDRGPGELFF.

CDR3 residues: CASSYGGGTNTGELFF. The CDR3 DNA follows: TGTGCCAGCAGTTACGGCGGGGGAACCAACACCGGGGAGCTGTTTTTT. The rearrangement uses TRBV6-5 and TRBJ2-2; 7 bases fit TRBD2. The CDR3 consists of 16 residues. In germline, CDR1 is MNHEY, CDR2 SVGAGI. Trimming took 2 bases from V and 2 from J; bases not matched to a gene: 5.

This clonotype was found a few times. The J gene is TRBJ2-2, the V gene TRBV9; D is ambiguous. Trimming cost V 0 bases and J 7 bases, with 7 bases left between them. Germline CDR1 reads SGDLS; CDR2 reads YYNGEE. CDR3 length equals 13 residues. The CDR3 DNA is TGTGCCAGCAGCGTAGCGGACGTCGGGGAGCTGTTTTTT. Its translation is CASSVADVGELFF.

This chain uses TRBV12-3 or TRBV12-4 with TRBJ2-5; a possible D gene is TRBD1 (5 bases). The length of the CDR3 is 15 residues. Trimming stripped 6 bases from V and 5 bases from J, with 19 bases between. The CDR3 loop is CASSYRSTLGETQYF. The CDR3, as DNA: TGTGCCAGCAGCTACAGGAGTACCCTCGGGGAGACCCAGTACTTC.

At least ten counts were recorded for this clonotype. The rearrangement links TRBV6-5 to TRBJ1-2; D is ambiguous. This CDR3 spans 11 amino acids. Germline assignment: CDR1 MNHEY and CDR2 SVGAGI. With 2 bases removed from V and 2 bases from J, the gap between germline ends came to 0 bases. The CDR3 is CASSYNYGYTF. The CDR3 DNA reads as TGTGCCAGCAGTTACAACTATGGCTACACCTTC.

This clonotype has only a few counts. V usage is TRBV6-2 or TRBV6-3 and J usage is TRBJ2-1, with 11 bases that match TRBD2. CDR3 size: 16 residues. V trimming: 2 bases; J trimming: 6 bases; junction bases outside the gene matches: 6. Germline V lookup: CDR1 MNHEY, CDR2 SVGEGT. CDR3 in DNA: TGTGCCAGCAGTTACCTGGGACTAGCGGAATTCAATGAGCAGTTCTTC. Translated: CASSYLGLAEFNEQFF.

In this sample, this clonotype turned up a few times. The genes are TRBV20-1 and TRBJ1-5; D is ambiguous. CDR1 is DFQATT, CDR2 SNEGSKA, per germline (reference sequence). Trimming left V 6 bases short and J 1 base short, with 10 bases between. This CDR3 has 13 amino acids. CDR3 amino acids: CSASLGSNQPQHF. CDR3 coding DNA: TGCAGTGCCTCCTTGGGGAGCAATCAGCCCCAGCATTTT.

The J gene is TRBJ1-5, the V gene TRBV5-6; no clear D gene. This CDR3 is 15 amino acids long. The germline V and J ends were trimmed by 4 bases and 4 bases, with 15 bases remaining between them. Per germline, CDR1 SGHDT and CDR2 YYEEEE. The CDR3 spells CASSPFYGKNQPQHF. CDR3 sequence (DNA): TGTGCCAGCAGCCCATTTTACGGGAAAAATCAGCCCCAGCATTTT. The full variable domain, in which reference TRBV5-6 and TRBJ1-5 provide the parts outside the CDR3, is DAGVTQSPTHLIKTRGQQVTLRCSPKSGHDTVSWYQQALGQGPQFIFQYYEEEERQRGNFPDRFSGHQFPNYSSELNVNALLLGDSALYLCASSPFYGKNQPQHFGDGTRLSIL.

This rearrangement joins TRBV7-7 to TRBJ2-3, with a weak D call TRBD2 (6 bases). CDR1 SSHAT and CDR2 FNYEAQ come from the germline V gene (reference sequence). The CDR3 contains 13 residues. The CDR3 region is CASGRSLTDTQYF. The CDR3 coding sequence is TGTGCTAGCGGCCGCTCACTCACAGATACGCAGTATTTT.

The chain is built from TRBV30 and TRBJ1-3; TRBD1 is a possible D gene (5 bases). The germline V and J ends were trimmed by 1 base and 1 base, with 11 bases remaining between them. The germline gives CDR1 GTSNPN, CDR2 SVGIG (reference sequence). The CDR3 sequence is 15 residues long. CDR3 residues: CAWSATVLSGNTIYF. The CDR3 DNA follows: TGTGCCTGGAGTGCGACAGTTTTGTCTGGAAACACCATATATTTT.

The genes are TRBV14 and TRBJ2-7; D unclear. The CDR3 length is 14 residues. Trimming shortened V by 0 bases and J by 9 bases, and 15 bases separated the two germline ends. The germline V gene encodes CDR1 SGHDN and CDR2 FVKESK. CDR3 DNA: TGTGCCAGCAGCCAAGATTTCGTCCTCAGTTTGCAGTACTTC. Protein product: CASSQDFVLSLQYF.

This clonotype came up a few times. V usage is TRBV28 and J usage is TRBJ1-6; D is unresolved. CDR1 is MDHEN, CDR2 SYDVKM, per germline. Trimming pared 6 bases from V and 0 bases from J, leaving 12 bases between. CDR3 length equals 16 residues. The CDR3 loop reads CASSLYKVSYNSPLHF. The CDR3 DNA is TGTGCCAGCAGCCTTTATAAAGTCTCCTATAATTCACCCCTCCACTTT.

The rearrangement links TRBV25-1 to TRBJ1-5; a weak D match, TRBD1 (5 bases). CDR1 is MGHDK and CDR2 is SYGVNS in the germline V gene. V lost 4 bases, J lost 4 bases, and 14 bases lay in between. CDR3 length equals 15 residues. CDR3 sequence (DNA): TGTGCCAGCAGTGCGAGTGGGGGTCAGAATCAGCCCCAGCATTTT. It yields the protein CASSASGGQNQPQHF.

A few counts support this clonotype. The chain couples TRBV24-1 to TRBJ1-2, with a weak D call TRBD1 (5 bases). Germline V gene lookup returns CDR1 KGHDR and CDR2 SFDVKD. Trimming removed 3 bases from V and 5 bases from J, with 15 bases in between. This CDR3 is built from 15 residues. CDR3 DNA: TGTGCCACCAGTGATGCACAAAGGGGCCGGTATGGCTACACCTTC. Amino acid sequence: CATSDAQRGRYGYTF.

A remark on this clonotype: This may be a read error, as it is one base from a much larger clone. V and J are TRBV30 and TRBJ1-5; tentatively, D is TRBD1 (6 bases). From germline, CDR1 is GTSNPN and CDR2 SVGIG (reference sequence). V was shortened by 0 bases and J by 5 bases, with 8 bases between the two germline ends. CDR3 length: 13 residues. CDR3 nucleotide sequence: TGTGCCTGGAGTGTACAGGGAGATCAGCCCCAGCATTTT. Amino acids: CAWSVQGDQPQHF.

The gene calls are TRBV4-1 and TRBJ1-2; 10 bases match TRBD1. Germline V gives CDR1 MGHRA, CDR2 YSYEKL. This CDR3 spans 15 amino acids. J gave up 3 bases and V 5 bases, and 6 bases lay outside the gene matches. The CDR3 DNA sequence: TGCGCCAGCAGCGCTAGTGGGACAGGGGACTATGGCTACACCTTC. Its protein product is CASSASGTGDYGYTF.

A few counts support this clonotype. The chain joins TRBV9 to TRBJ2-5; D gene ambiguous. The ends were cut back, 0 bases at V and 3 bases at J, with 9 bases in the middle. Germline V lookup: CDR1 SGDLS, CDR2 YYNGEE. This CDR3 comprises 14 residues. CDR3 loop: CASSVAREKETQYF. The DNA for the CDR3 is TGTGCCAGCAGCGTAGCGAGAGAAAAAGAGACCCAGTACTTC.

This clonotype was counted only a few times. As DNA, the CDR3 is TGTGCCAGCAGTTACCGTTCGGCAGCCGAAGCTTTCTTT. It is translated as CASSYRSAAEAFF. The chain combines TRBV6-5 with TRBJ1-1, with no clear D. The length of the CDR3 is 13 residues. Trimming took off 2 bases at V and 8 bases at J, with 12 bases between the two ends. Germline V gene data show CDR1 as MNHEY and CDR2 as SVGAGI.

The chain has TRBV27 and TRBJ1-5; 10 bases fit TRBD1. Unmatched junction bases numbered 6, after V lost 6 bases and J lost 4 bases. This CDR3 comprises 15 residues. The germline V gene has CDR1 MNHEY and CDR2 SMNVEV (reference sequence). The CDR3 bases are TGTGCCAGCAGGAGACAGGGGGCTATTAATCAGCCCCAGCATTTT. It is translated as CASRRQGAINQPQHF.

This clonotype was picked up a small number of times. The rearrangement joins TRBV28 to TRBJ1-5; 9 nucleotides agree with TRBD1. The CDR3 totals 15 residues. Trimming at V came to 5 bases and at J to 7 bases, leaving 9 bases not matched to a gene. Germline V gene sequence: CDR1 MDHEN, CDR2 SYDVKM. The CDR3 is CASSPSDRGDQPQHF. CDR3 DNA: TGTGCCAGCAGTCCATCGGACAGGGGTGACCAGCCCCAGCATTTT.